The clone carrying this T cell receptor beta chain was seen at least ten times. This CDR3 comprises 16 residues. V lost 5 bases to trimming and J lost 0 bases; unmatched junction nucleotides: 6. The data were taken from a study of CD8+CD57+ T cells in acquired aplastic anemia. CDR3 and TCR beta VDJ profiling relied on genomic DNA as the template. Via MiXCR, TCRdb re-called the reads, giving one row per CDR3 protein. This table holds 150,000 to 200,000 distinct CDR3 sequences, about 60% found once. The gene calls are TRBV12-3 or TRBV12-4 and TRBJ2-3; 9 bases line up with TRBD1. The TCR was taken from a human donor in good health. Sequencing was carried out using sorted CD4+, CD8+, or CD8+CD57+ T cells (not recorded which) from PBMCs. CDR3 DNA sequence: TGTGCCAGCAGTACTCACAGGGGGCAGAGCACAGATACGCAGTATTTT. Translation gives CASSTHRGQSTDTQYF.